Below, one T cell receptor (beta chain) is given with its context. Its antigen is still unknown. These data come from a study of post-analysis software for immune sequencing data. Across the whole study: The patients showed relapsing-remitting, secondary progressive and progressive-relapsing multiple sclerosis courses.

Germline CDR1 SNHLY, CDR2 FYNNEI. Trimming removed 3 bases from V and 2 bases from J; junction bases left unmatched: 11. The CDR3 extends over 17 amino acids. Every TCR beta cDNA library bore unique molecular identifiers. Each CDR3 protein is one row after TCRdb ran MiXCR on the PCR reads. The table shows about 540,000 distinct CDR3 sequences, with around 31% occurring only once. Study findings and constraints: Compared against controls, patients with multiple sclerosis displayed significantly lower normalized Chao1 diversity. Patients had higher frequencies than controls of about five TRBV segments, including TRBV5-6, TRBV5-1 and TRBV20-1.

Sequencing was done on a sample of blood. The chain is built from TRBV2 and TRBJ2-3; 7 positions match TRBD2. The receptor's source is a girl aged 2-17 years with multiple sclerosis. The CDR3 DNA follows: TGTGCCAGCAGTGACTTTTGGTCGGGGGGACTCACAGATACGCAGTATTTT. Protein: CASSDFWSGGLTDTQYF. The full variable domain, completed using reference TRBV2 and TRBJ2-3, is EPEVTQTPSHQVTQMGQEVILRCVPISNHLYFYWYRQILGQKVEFLVSFYNNEISEKSEIFDDQFSVERPDGSNFTLKIRSTKLEDSAMYFCASSDFWSGGLTDTQYFGPGTRLTVL.